These 10 T cell receptor beta chains were sequenced from one sample in a study of spatial heterogeneity in lung cancer. Described time point: sample taken at primary tumor resection. Unsorted tumor, nontumor lung tissue or cryopreserved PBMC supplied the whole RNA. TCRdb ran MiXCR on the 5' RACE reads and lists one entry per CDR3 protein. The sample has tens of thousands of distinct CDR3 sequences, roughly 12% seen once. This sample comprised PBMCs, obtained at surgery. All receptors come from a male donor with early-stage non-small cell lung cancer.

This chain connects TRBV9 to TRBJ2-7, with D hard to call. V lost 2 bases to trimming and J lost 4 bases, with 16 bases between them. Germline V gives CDR1 SGDLS, CDR2 YYNGEE. There are 15 residues in the CDR3. CDR3 protein: CASSVFPQVPYEQYF. The CDR3, as DNA: TGTGCCAGCAGCGTCTTCCCCCAGGTTCCATACGAGCAGTACTTC.

This clonotype turned up a few times. The chain recombines TRBV7-9 with TRBJ1-3, with no clear D. Germline CDR1 SEHNR, CDR2 FQNEAQ (reference sequence). There are 13 residues in the CDR3. The ends were cut back, 3 bases at V and 5 bases at J, with 8 bases in the middle. The CDR3 sequence is CASSFDNRNTIYF. CDR3 sequence (DNA): TGTGCCAGCAGCTTCGACAATAGAAACACCATATATTTT. Based on the CDR3 plus reference TRBV7-9 and TRBJ1-3, the full variable domain is DTGVSQNPRHKITKRGQNVTFRCDPISEHNRLYWYRQTLGQGPEFLTYFQNEAQLEKSRLLSDRFSAERPKGSFSTLEIQRTEQGDSAMYLCASSFDNRNTIYFGEGSWLTVV.

This chain links TRBV11-2 with TRBJ2-7; the D gene is possibly TRBD1 (6 bases). CDR3 length: 15 amino acids. CDR1 SGHAT and CDR2 FQNNGV come from the germline V gene. Between the trimmed V and J ends, which lost 0 bases and 3 bases, there was a span of 12 bases. DNA for the CDR3: TGTGCCAGCAGCTTAGATCAGGGGCTAGGCTACGAGCAGTACTTC. Translated: CASSLDQGLGYEQYF.

This clonotype was observed a few times. The chain uses TRBV5-1 and TRBJ2-5, with no clear D. Germline lookup yields CDR1 SGHRS and CDR2 YFSETQ. Trimming removed 5 bases at V and 10 bases at J, with 18 bases between. This CDR3 spans 13 amino acids. The CDR3 coding sequence is TGCGCCAGCAGTTTGACCCCTGTGGGTGACCAGTACTTC. Its translation: CASSLTPVGDQYF.

This clonotype has just a few counts. The chain carries TRBV11-2 and TRBJ2-7, with D perhaps TRBD2 (6 bases). Between the trimmed V and J ends, which lost 0 bases and 6 bases, there was a span of 18 bases. Germline V gives CDR1 SGHAT, CDR2 FQNNGV. The CDR3 totals 16 residues. CDR3: CASSLEAGISTTEQYF. Written as DNA, the CDR3 is TGTGCCAGCAGCTTAGAGGCGGGGATTAGCACTACCGAGCAGTACTTC.

J is TRBJ1-6 and V is TRBV3-1, with D possibly being TRBD1 (6 bases). V was trimmed by 6 bases and J by 3 bases, leaving 6 bases between them. Germline CDR1 reads LGHDT; CDR2 reads YNNKEL (reference sequence). This CDR3 has 13 residues. DNA for the CDR3: TGTGCCAGCAGACAGGGCTATAATTCACCCCTCCACTTT. Translated, it gives CASRQGYNSPLHF.

This clonotype occurred a few times. This chain connects TRBV12-3 or TRBV12-4 to TRBJ2-5; TRBD2 matches 11 bases. J lost 2 bases, V lost 6 bases, and 8 bases had no gene match. This CDR3 contains 16 residues. The CDR3 loop reads CASRRLAGRKQETQYF. CDR3 DNA: TGTGCCAGCAGACGACTAGCGGGACGCAAGCAAGAGACCCAGTACTTC.

V and J are TRBV7-9 and TRBJ2-5; D is possibly TRBD2 (6 bases). The CDR3 is 15 residues long. In germline, CDR1 is SEHNR, CDR2 FQNEAQ (reference sequence). Trimming took 3 bases from V and 5 from J, leaving 16 bases between them. The CDR3 nucleotides are TGTGCCAGCAGCTTCGGCCCTAATCGGGGGGAGACCCAGTACTTC. Protein: CASSFGPNRGETQYF.

This clonotype appeared a few times. The chain links TRBV5-5 to TRBJ2-1; the match to TRBD2 covers 9 bases. The junction had 5 bases not matched to a gene; V was cut back by 4 bases and J by 0 bases. Germline CDR1 reads SGHKS; CDR2 reads YYEKEE (reference sequence). This CDR3 is 16 amino acids long. The CDR3 here is CASSRDSGSSYNEQFF. As DNA, the CDR3 is TGTGCCAGCAGCAGGGATAGCGGGAGCTCCTACAATGAGCAGTTCTTC.

CDR3 DNA: TGTGCCTGGAGTCGGGTAGTCGATTCACCCCTCCACTTT. Translating it yields CAWSRVVDSPLHF. The J gene is TRBJ1-6, the V gene TRBV30; no firm D call. Germline CDR1 and CDR2: GTSNPN and SVGIG (reference sequence). The CDR3 is 13 amino acids. Trimming took off 2 bases at V and 8 bases at J, with 10 bases between the two ends.